This T cell receptor (beta chain) was obtained from a study of human T cells and chemical hapten exposure. At the level of the study: Small discrepancies in pooled library volume mainly accounted for the varying TCR yields per sample. Whole-study findings and limits: TCRs above 1 in 1000 frequency stayed constant with DPC sensitization.

This clonotype was counted between two and nine times. The antigen is unknown. Germline V gene sequence: CDR1 ENHRY, CDR2 SYGVKD. Trimming took off 3 bases at V and 0 bases at J, with 15 bases between the two ends. CDR3 length equals 16 residues. The sample's time point: healthy volunteer bleed at 2 weeks. Total RNA came from unfractionated whole blood. As the library was built, unique molecular identifiers were attached to individual cDNA molecules. In the original workflow: Ranging from roughly 23,224 to 700,000, TCR counts per sample had a median value of approximately 99,000. TCRdb re-analysed the RACE reads in MiXCR, keeping a single row per CDR3 protein. Here the V and J calls rest on TCRdb's processing, not on the authors' analysis. The sample includes around 130,000 distinct CDR3 sequences, around 8.3% of them seen just once.

The source is a male donor in good health. Some clones in this sample may be carry-over from other donors' samples. This sequence joins TRBV10-3 and TRBJ2-7, with D perhaps TRBD1 or TRBD2 (5 bases each). Input material: whole blood. Written as DNA, the CDR3 is TGTGCCATCAGTGACCACCGGGACGGTAGCTCCTACGAGCAGTACTTC. This gives the protein CAISDHRDGSSYEQYF.